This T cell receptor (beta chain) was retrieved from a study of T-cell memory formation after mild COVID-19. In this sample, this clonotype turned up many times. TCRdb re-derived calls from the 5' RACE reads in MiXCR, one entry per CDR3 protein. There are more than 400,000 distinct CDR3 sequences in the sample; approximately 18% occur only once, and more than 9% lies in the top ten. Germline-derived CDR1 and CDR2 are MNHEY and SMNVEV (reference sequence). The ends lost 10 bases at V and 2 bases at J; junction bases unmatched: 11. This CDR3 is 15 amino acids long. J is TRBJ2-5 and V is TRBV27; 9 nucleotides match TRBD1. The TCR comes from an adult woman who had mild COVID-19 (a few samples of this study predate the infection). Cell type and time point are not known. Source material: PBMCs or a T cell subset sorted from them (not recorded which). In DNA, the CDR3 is TGTGCCACTTGGTCCGGGACAGGGTATCAAGAGACCCAGTACTTC. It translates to CATWSGTGYQETQYF.